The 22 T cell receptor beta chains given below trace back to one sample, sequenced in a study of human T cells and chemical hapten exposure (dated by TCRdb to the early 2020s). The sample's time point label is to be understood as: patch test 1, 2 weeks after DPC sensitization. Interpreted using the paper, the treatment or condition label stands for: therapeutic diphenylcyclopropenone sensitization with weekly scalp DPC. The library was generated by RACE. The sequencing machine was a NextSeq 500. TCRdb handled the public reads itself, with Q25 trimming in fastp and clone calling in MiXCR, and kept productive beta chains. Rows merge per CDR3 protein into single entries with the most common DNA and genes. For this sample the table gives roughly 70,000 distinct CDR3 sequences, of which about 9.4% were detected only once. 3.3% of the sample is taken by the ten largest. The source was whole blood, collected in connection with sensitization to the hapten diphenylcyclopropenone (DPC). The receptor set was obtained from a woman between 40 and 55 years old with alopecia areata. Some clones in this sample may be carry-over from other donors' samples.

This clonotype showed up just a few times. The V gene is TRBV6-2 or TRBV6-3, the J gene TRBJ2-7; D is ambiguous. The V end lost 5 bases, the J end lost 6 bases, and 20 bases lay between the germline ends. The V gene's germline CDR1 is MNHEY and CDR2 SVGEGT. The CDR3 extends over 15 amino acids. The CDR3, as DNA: TGTGCCAGCAGTCACCCGCCGATTGGGATACGCGAGCAGTACTTC. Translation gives CASSHPPIGIREQYF.

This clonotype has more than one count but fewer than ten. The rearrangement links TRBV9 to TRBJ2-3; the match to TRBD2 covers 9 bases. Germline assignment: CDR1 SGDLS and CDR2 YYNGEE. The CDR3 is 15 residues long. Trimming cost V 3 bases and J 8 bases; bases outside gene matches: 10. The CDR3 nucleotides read TGTGCCAGCAGCGGCGGCGGGGGGGCCTTGGGTACGCAGTATTTT. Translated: CASSGGGGALGTQYF.

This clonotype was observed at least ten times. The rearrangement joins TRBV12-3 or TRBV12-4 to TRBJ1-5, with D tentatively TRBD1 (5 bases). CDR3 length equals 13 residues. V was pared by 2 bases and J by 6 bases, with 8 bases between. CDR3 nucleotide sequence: TGTGCCAGCAGTTTAATCCAGGGTCAGCCCCAGCATTTT. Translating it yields CASSLIQGQPQHF.

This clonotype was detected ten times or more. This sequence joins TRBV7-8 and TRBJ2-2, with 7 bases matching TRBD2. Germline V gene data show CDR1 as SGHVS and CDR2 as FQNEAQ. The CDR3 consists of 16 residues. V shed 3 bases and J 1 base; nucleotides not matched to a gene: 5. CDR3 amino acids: CASSLRGTGNTGELFF. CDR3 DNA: TGTGCCAGCAGCTTGCGGGGGACGGGGAACACCGGGGAGCTGTTTTTT.

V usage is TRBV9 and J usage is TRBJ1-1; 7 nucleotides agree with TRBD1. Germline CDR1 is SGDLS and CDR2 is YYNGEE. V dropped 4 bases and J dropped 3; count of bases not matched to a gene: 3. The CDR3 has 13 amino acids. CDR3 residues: CASSPDRDTEAFF. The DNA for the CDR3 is TGTGCCAGCAGCCCAGACAGGGACACTGAAGCTTTCTTT.

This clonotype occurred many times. The CDR3 nucleotides read TGTGCCAGCAGGGACGGTTATGGTTCACCCCTCCACTTT. It yields the protein CASRDGYGSPLHF. The chain couples TRBV28 to TRBJ1-6; the D is unclear. Trimming left V 6 bases short and J 9 bases short, with 12 bases between. The germline CDR1 and CDR2 sequences are MDHEN and SYDVKM. This CDR3 is built from 13 residues.

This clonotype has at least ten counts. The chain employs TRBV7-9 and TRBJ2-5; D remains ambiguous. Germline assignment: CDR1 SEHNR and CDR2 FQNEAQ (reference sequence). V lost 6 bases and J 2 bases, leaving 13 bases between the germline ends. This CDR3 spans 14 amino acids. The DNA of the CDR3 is TGTGCCAGCAGAAGAACGGGCCCTCAAGAGACCCAGTACTTC. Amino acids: CASRRTGPQETQYF.

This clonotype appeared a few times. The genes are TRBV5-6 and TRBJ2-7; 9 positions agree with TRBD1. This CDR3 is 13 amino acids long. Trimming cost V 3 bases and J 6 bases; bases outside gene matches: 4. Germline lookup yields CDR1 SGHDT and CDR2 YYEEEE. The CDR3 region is CASSWGQGTEQYF. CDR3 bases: TGTGCCAGCAGCTGGGGACAGGGAACCGAGCAGTACTTC.

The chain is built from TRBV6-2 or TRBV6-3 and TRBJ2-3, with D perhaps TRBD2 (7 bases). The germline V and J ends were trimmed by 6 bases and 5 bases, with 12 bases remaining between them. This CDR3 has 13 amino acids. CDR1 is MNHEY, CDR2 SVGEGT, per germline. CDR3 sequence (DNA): TGTGCCAGCAGGAACGGGGGGCGAGATACGCAGTATTTT. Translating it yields CASRNGGRDTQYF.

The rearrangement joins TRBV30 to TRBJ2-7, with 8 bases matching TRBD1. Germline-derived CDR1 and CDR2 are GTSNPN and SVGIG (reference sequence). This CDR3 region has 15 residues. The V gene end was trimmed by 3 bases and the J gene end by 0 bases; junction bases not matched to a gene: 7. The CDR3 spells CAWRQWTGSSYEQYF. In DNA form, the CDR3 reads TGTGCCTGGAGGCAGTGGACAGGGAGCTCCTACGAGCAGTACTTC.

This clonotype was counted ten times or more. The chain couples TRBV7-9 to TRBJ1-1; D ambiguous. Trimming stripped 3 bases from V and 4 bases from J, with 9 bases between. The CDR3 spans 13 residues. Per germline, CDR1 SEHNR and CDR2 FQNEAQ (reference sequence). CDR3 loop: CASSLLYGTEAFF. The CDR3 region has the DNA TGTGCCAGCAGCTTGCTCTATGGCACTGAAGCTTTCTTT.

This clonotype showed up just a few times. The CDR3, as DNA: TGCGCCAGCAGCTTGGCTGGGGGGGCCGTCACAGATACGCAGTATTTT. Its protein is CASSLAGGAVTDTQYF. J is TRBJ2-3 and V is TRBV5-1, with a possible D match to TRBD2 (7 bases). Germline-derived CDR1 and CDR2 are SGHRS and YFSETQ. The CDR3 runs to 16 residues. With 0 bases removed from V and 2 bases from J, the gap between germline ends came to 13 bases.

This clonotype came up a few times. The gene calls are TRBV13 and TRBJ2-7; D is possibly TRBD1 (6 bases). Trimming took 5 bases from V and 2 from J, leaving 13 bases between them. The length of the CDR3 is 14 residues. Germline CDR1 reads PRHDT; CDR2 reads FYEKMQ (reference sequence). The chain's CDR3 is CASSPGDTTYEQYF. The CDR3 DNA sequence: TGTGCCAGCAGCCCCGGGGACACCACCTACGAGCAGTACTTC.

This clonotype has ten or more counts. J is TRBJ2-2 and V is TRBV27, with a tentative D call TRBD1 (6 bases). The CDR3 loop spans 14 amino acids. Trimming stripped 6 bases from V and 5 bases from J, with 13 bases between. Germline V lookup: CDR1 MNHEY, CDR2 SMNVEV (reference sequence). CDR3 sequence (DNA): TGTGCCAGCAGAAGACAGGAACCTACCGGGGAGCTGTTTTTT. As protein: CASRRQEPTGELFF.

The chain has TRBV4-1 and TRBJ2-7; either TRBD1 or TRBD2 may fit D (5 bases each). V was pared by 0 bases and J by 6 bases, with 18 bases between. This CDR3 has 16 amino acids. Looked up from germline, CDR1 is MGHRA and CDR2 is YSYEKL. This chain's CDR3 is CASSQERKSAGTEQYF. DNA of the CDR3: TGCGCCAGCAGCCAAGAACGTAAGTCTGCAGGGACCGAGCAGTACTTC.

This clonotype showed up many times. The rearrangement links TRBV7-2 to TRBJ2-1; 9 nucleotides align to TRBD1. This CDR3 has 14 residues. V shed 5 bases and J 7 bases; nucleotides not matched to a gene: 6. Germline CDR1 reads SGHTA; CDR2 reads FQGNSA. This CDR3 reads CASSMTGGLNEQFF. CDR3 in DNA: TGTGCCAGCAGCATGACAGGGGGACTGAATGAGCAGTTCTTC.

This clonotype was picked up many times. The CDR3 spells CASSRRDSLIQETQYF. The CDR3 nucleotides read TGTGCCAGCAGCCGACGGGACAGCCTCATCCAAGAGACCCAGTACTTC. This chain connects TRBV7-8 to TRBJ2-5; 7 positions agree with TRBD1. Germline V gene lookup returns CDR1 SGHVS and CDR2 FQNEAQ. Trimming removed 5 bases from V and 1 base from J; junction bases left unmatched: 10. The CDR3 has 16 amino acids. The full variable domain, rest sourced from reference TRBV7-8 and TRBJ2-5, is GAGVSQSPRYKVAKRGQDVALRCDPISGHVSLFWYQQALGQGPEFLTYFQNEAQLDKSGLPSDRFFAERPEGSVSTLKIQRTQQEDSAVYLCASSRRDSLIQETQYFGPGTRLLVL.

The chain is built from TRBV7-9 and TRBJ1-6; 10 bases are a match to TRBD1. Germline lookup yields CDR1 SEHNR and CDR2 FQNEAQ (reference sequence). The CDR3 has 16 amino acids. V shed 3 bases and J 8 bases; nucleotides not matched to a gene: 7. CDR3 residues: CASSFWSGTGDSPLHF. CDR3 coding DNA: TGTGCCAGCAGCTTCTGGTCCGGGACAGGGGATTCACCCCTCCACTTT.

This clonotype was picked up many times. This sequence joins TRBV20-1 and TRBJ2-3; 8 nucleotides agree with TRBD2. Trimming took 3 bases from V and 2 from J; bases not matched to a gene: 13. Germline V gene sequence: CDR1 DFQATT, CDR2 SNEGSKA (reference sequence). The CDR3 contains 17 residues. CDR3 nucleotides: TGCAGTGCTAGCGGGCAAGCGGGGGTCGTTAACACAGATACGCAGTATTTT. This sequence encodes CSASGQAGVVNTDTQYF.

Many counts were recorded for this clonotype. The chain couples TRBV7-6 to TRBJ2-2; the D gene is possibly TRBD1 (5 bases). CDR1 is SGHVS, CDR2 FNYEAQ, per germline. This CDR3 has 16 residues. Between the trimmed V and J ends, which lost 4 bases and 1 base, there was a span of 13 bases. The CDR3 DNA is TGTGCCAGCAGCTCGCCCGCCCAGGGGAACACCGGGGAGCTGTTTTTT. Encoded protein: CASSSPAQGNTGELFF.

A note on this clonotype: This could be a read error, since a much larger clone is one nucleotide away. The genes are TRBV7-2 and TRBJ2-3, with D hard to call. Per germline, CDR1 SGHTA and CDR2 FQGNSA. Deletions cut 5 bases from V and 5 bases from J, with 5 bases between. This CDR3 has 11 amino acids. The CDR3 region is CASSPIDTQYF. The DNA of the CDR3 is TGTGCCAGCAGCCCCATAGATACGCAGTATTTT.

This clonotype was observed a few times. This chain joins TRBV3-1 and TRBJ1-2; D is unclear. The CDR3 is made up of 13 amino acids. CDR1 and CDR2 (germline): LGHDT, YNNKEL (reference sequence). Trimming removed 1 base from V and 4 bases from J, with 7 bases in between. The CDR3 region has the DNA TGTGCCAGCAGCCAAGCAGCGGGCTATGGCTACACCTTC. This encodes CASSQAAGYGYTF.